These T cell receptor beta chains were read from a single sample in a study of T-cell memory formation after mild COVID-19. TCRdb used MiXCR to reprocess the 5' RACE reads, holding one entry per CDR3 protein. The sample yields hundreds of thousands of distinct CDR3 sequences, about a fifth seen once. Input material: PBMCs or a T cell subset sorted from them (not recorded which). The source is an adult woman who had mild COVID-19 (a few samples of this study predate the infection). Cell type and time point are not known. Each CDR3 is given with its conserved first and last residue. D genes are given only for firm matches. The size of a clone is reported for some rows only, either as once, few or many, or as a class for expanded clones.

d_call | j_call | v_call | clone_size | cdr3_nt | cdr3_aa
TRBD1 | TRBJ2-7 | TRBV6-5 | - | TGTGCCAGCAAAGGGGGACAGGGGGCTTACGAGCAGTACTTC | CASKGGQGAYEQYF
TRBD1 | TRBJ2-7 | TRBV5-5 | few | TGTGCCAGCAGCTTCCGGGACAGGGGACCCGAGCAGTACTTC | CASSFRDRGPEQYF
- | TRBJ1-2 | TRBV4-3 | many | TGCGCCAGCAGCCAAGATCCCCTTCTAGGAAAAGGCTACACCTTC | CASSQDPLLGKGYTF
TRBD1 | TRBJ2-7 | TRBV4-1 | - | TGCGCCAGCAGCCAAAGATCGGCAGGGGGCTTTGACGAGCAGTACTTC | CASSQRSAGGFDEQYF
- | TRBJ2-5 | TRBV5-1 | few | TGCGCCAGCAGCTTGGTAGCAGACCAAGAGACCCAGTACTTC | CASSLVADQETQYF
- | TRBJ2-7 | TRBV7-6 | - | TGTGCCAGCAGCTTAGCTGCAGACTCCTACGAGCAGTACTTC | CASSLAADSYEQYF
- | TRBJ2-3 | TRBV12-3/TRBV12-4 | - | TGTGCCAGCAGCCCCGGGGGTTTTTCGCAGTATTTT | CASSPGGFSQYF
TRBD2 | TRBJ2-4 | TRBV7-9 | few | TGTGCCAGCAGCTTATATCCTAGCGGGAGAAAGATGGACATTCAGTACTTC | CASSLYPSGRKMDIQYF
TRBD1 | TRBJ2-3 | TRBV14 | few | TGTGCCAGCAGCCAAACAGGGGGCGGAAATACGCAGTATTTT | CASSQTGGGNTQYF
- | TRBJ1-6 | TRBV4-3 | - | TGCGCCAGCAGCCTAATACATCAGGGGAACCCCTATAATTCACCCCTCCACTTT | CASSLIHQGNPYNSPLHF
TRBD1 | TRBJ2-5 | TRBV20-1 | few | TGCAGTGCCGGGACAGGGTACCAAGAGACCCAGTACTTC | CSAGTGYQETQYF
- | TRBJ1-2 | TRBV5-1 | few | TGCGCCAGCAGCTTGGAATCCGGGACGTCTTATGGCTACACCTTC | CASSLESGTSYGYTF
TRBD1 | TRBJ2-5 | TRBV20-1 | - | TGCAGTGCTAGAGACCCCACAGGGGCCGAGACCCAGTACTTC | CSARDPTGAETQYF
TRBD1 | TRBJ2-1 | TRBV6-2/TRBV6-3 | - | TGTGCCAGCAAGACAGGGGTAGAGGTTAGTGAGCAGTTCTTC | CASKTGVEVSEQFF
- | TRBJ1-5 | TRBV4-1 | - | TGCGCCAGCAGCCAAGCCTCAGGAAATCAGCCCCAGCATTTT | CASSQASGNQPQHF
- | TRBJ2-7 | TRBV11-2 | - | TGTGCCAGCAGCTTAGAGGACCTAACCTACGAGCAGTACTTC | CASSLEDLTYEQYF
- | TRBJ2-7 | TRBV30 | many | TGTGCCTGGCGCCCCGTACGGGCCTCCTACGAGCAGTACTTC | CAWRPVRASYEQYF
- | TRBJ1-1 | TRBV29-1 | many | TGCAGCGTTGAAGTGGGCTTGGGGACTGAAGCTTTCTTT | CSVEVGLGTEAFF
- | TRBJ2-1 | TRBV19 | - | TGTGCCAGTAGCCCAATCTCTTTCTCCTACAATGAGCAGTTCTTC | CASSPISFSYNEQFF
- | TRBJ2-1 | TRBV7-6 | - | TGTGCCAGCAGCTTAGGACTACCCCCCGTCAATGAGCAGTTCTTC | CASSLGLPPVNEQFF
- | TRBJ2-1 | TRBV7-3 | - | TGTGCCAGCAGCCTGACTCTAGACAATGAGCAGTTCTTC | CASSLTLDNEQFF
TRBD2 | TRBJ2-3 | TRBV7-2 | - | TGTGCCAGCGCTAGCGGATGGTTCACAGATACGCAGTATTTT | CASASGWFTDTQYF
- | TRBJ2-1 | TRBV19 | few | TGTGCCAGTAGTATTGCCAACAATGAGCAGTTCTTC | CASSIANNEQFF
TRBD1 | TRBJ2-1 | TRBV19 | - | TGTGCCGCTGGACAGGGGGCGAGAGAGCAGTTCTTC | CAAGQGAREQFF
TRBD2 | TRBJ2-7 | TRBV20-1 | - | TGCAGTGCTAGGGGGTGGACTAGCGGGAGGGTGTCCTACGAGCAGTACTTC | CSARGWTSGRVSYEQYF
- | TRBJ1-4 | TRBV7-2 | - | TGTGCCAGCAGCTTATCGACAGTAAGCGAAAAACTGTTTTTT | CASSLSTVSEKLFF
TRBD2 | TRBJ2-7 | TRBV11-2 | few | TGTGCCAGCAGCTTGCCTAGCGGGGGACCCTACGAGCAGTACTTC | CASSLPSGGPYEQYF
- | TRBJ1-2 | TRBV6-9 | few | TGTGCCAGCAGCCTAACTCCACAGAGAGGCTATGGCTACACCTTC | CASSLTPQRGYGYTF
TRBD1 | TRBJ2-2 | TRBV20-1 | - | TGCAGTGTTACCCCGGGACAGGGAATCACCGGGGAGCTGTTTTTT | CSVTPGQGITGELFF
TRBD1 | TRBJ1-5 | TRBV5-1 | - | TGCGCCAGCAGCCCTGGGACAGCGGGCGATCAGCCCCAGCATTTT | CASSPGTAGDQPQHF
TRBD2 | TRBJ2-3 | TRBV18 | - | TGTGCCAGCTCACCAGGCGGGAGTAGCACAGATACGCAGTATTTT | CASSPGGSSTDTQYF
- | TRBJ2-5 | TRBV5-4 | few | TGTGCCAGCAGCTCAGAAAGGGGGCGGAAGGGAGGGACCCAGTACTTC | CASSSERGRKGGTQYF
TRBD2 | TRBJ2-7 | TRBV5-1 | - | TGCGCCAGCAGACTGGGGGGGGATACCTACGAGCAGTACTTC | CASRLGGDTYEQYF
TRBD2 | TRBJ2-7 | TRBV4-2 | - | TGTGCCAGCAGTCCTAGCGGGGGGGCCTTCTCCTACGAGCAGTACTTC | CASSPSGGAFSYEQYF
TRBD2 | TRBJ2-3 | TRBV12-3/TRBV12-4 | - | TGTGCCAGCAGTTTGCCCCTCGGGCTAGCGGGGGGTGGTCCAGATACGCAGTATTTT | CASSLPLGLAGGGPDTQYF
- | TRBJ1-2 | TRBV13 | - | TGTGCCAGCAGCTTAGCTGGGAGTATAGACTATGGCTACACCTTC | CASSLAGSIDYGYTF
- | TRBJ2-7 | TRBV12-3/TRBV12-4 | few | TGTGCCAGCAGTTTCGGGCGGGGCTACGAGCAGTACTTC | CASSFGRGYEQYF
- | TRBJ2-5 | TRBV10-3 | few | TGTGCCATCAGTGAGGGCGGTGAAGAGACCCAGTACTTC | CAISEGGEETQYF
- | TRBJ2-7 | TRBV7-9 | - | TGTGCCAGCAGCCCTGGCGGCTTTTCCTACGAGCAGTACTTC | CASSPGGFSYEQYF
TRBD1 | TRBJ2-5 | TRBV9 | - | TGTGCCAGCAGCTCTTCGACAGGGCAGGCAGAGACCCAGTACTTC | CASSSSTGQAETQYF
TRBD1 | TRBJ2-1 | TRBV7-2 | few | TGTGCCAGCAGCCCCAGACAGGGGTCCTACAATGAGCAGTTCTTC | CASSPRQGSYNEQFF
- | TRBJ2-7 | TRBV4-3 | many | TGCGCCAGCAGCTCCGGGACAAACTACGAGCAGTACTTC | CASSSGTNYEQYF
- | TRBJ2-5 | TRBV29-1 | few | TGCAGCGTTGGTCAGGAGACCCAGTACTTC | CSVGQETQYF
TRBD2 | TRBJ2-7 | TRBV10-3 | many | TGTGCCGCCGGGACTAGAAGATCCTACGAGCAGTACTTC | CAAGTRRSYEQYF
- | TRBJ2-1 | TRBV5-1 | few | TGCGCCAGCAGTGTTAGCGCCTCTACCCCCAACAATGAGCAGTTCTTC | CASSVSASTPNNEQFF
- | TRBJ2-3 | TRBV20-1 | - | TGCAGTGCTAGCGGAAGCACAGATACGCAGTATTTT | CSASGSTDTQYF
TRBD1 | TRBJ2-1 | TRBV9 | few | TGTGCCAGCAGCACCTCGGGACAGCCCTACAATGAGCAGTTCTTC | CASSTSGQPYNEQFF